Listed below are T cell receptor beta chains from one sample, sequenced in a study of blood T cell repertoires in COVID-19. Generated by immunoSEQ multiplex PCR, the TCRdb table keeps only in-frame clones and is missing some. The sample includes about 440,000 clones, roughly nine tenths of them seen just once. The sample taken for sequencing was PBMCs or T cells enriched from blood (not recorded which). Receptors were obtained from a woman between 18 and 29 years old with acute COVID-19. Each CDR3 is given with its conserved first and last residue. D genes are given only for firm matches. Part of the rows lack a size; the others show once, few, many or a class for expanded clones.

size	J	D	V	CDR3	DNA
.	TRBJ1-1	TRBD1	TRBV29-1	CSVTNRGTEAFF	TGCAGCGTTACAAACAGGGGGACTGAAGCTTTCTTT
.	TRBJ2-1	TRBD2	TRBV29-1	CSVGGAGGPLAGGEQFF	TGCAGCGTTGGCGGGGCAGGGGGCCCACTAGCGGGAGGTGAGCAGTTCTTC
.	TRBJ2-1	TRBD2	TRBV7-6	CASSLRTSGFGEQFF	TGTGCCAGCAGCTTACGGACTAGCGGTTTCGGTGAGCAGTTCTTC
.	TRBJ2-5	.	TRBV18	CASSPQGEQETQYF	TGTGCCAGCTCACCACAGGGGGAGCAAGAGACCCAGTACTTC
once	TRBJ1-4	TRBD1	TRBV12-3/TRBV12-4	CVSSTGTVEKLFF	TGTGTCAGCAGTACCGGGACAGTTGAAAAACTGTTTTTT
.	TRBJ1-6	TRBD1	TRBV27	CASSLASRGVFSPLHF	TGTGCCAGCAGTTTAGCTAGCAGGGGGGTTTTTTCACCCCTCCACTTT
.	TRBJ2-4	.	TRBV7-9	CASSLDRREPKNIQYF	TGTGCCAGCAGCTTAGATCGTAGGGAGCCCAAAAACATTCAGTACTTC
.	TRBJ1-6	TRBD1	TRBV4-3	CASSQGTGLYSPLHF	TGCGCCAGCAGCCAAGGGACAGGACTTTATTCACCCCTCCACTTT
.	TRBJ1-5	TRBD1	TRBV19	CASSIDPPGQVEYSNQPQHF	TGTGCCAGTAGTATAGATCCCCCGGGACAGGTTGAATATAGCAATCAGCCCCAGCATTTT
.	TRBJ2-7	.	TRBV18	CASSRSGVTYEQYF	TGTGCCAGCTCACGATCGGGGGTTACCTACGAGCAGTACTTC